The T cell receptor beta chain under discussion was sequenced for a study of beta chain features in type 1 diabetes. As for the study in general: Under 110,000,000 sorted cells were examined across all samples. Points from the study as a whole: Naive, central memory and Treg TCRB repertoires appeared more alike in patients than in healthy donors. No resolution was reached here on whether HLA type influences TCRB rearrangement. Moderate yet significant TCRB CDR3 shortening was seen in Type 1 diabetes patients in all four CD4+ subsets.

Reverse transcription of all isolated RNA meant that expressed TCRB transcripts were sequenced. Libraries were prepared by immunoSEQ multiplex PCR; TCRdb keeps only in-frame clonotypes and omits some of them. The sample lists 250,000 to 300,000 clones, roughly 13% seen once, with 0.017% in the top ten. This clone has a handful of counts. The antigen is unknown. The CDR3 is 16 amino acids. Germline CDR1 SGHRS, CDR2 YFSETQ. Trimming shortened V by 5 bases and J by 4 bases, and 21 bases separated the two germline ends. The gene calls are TRBV5-1 and TRBJ1-2; D perhaps matches TRBD1 (6 bases). The sample consisted of naive CD4+ T cells from blood. The origin of this receptor is a man aged 25-45 years with type 1 diabetes. The CDR3 is CASSFSPHRDPYGYTF. The CDR3 DNA sequence: TGCGCCAGCAGTTTCAGTCCCCACAGGGACCCCTATGGCTACACCTTC.